The sequence of this TCR beta chain was determined in a study of cytomegalovirus exposure and HLA in healthy donors (dated by TCRdb to between 2016 and 2019). In terms of the full investigation: An earlier analysis of roughly 500 of the donors reported roughly 270 Gb of sequence data and 117 million unique TCR beta sequences from some 180 million T cells. To decide whether each TCR beta V gene segment behaved as functional or pseudogenic, an earlier analysis of several hundred of the donors relied on high-throughput TCR beta sequencing. All discovery cohort repertoires had been generated on a single sequencing platform. High-throughput TCR immunosequencing, statistical association of individual TCRs with disease status, and machine learning were combined to predict cytomegalovirus infection status. Alongside the repertoire data, information on donor age, sex, ethnicity and CMV serostatus was compiled. Of the roughly 430 genotyped donors, around 81% fell in the genetic ancestry cluster associated with self-reported Caucasian donors. On average, roughly 250,000 unique TCR beta nucleotide sequences were sequenced per donor among a few hundred genotyped donors of the cohort, with about 17% of those sequences being non-productive. In a later genetic analysis, genome-wide SNP genotypes for about 60% of the 666 donors were used, and that subset was treated as a discovery cohort. In the later analysis, no new phenotypic data were used to find candidate immune exposures; instead, reliance was placed on TCR beta sequences and their occurrence across donors. The study was designed to test whether signatures of past pathogen exposure could be identified by cataloging public T cell receptors. Both class I and class II loci were covered by HLA typing, at four-digit resolution. About 300 gigabases of sequencing data and about 92 million unique TCR sequences made up an early release that covered approximately 650 HLA-typed donors. Four or five DR-DQ haplotypes were treated as single units for association and clustering because of strong linkage in the cohort. Typing coverage varied by locus: about 620-630 donors for A, B, C, DRB1 and DQB1; approximately 560 for DQA1; around 570 for DPA1; 450 to 480 for DPB1. A separate validation cohort of over 95 different subjects was used in addition to the approximately 610-subject first cohort. To study patterns of TCR occurrence, a later analysis re-analyzed previously published TCR beta repertoires from hundreds of donors and added high-resolution HLA genotyping. Using immunosequencing, the study profiled T cell repertoires from about 610 subjects and related those repertoires to cytomegalovirus serostatus.

Here is what the overall study found, with its caveats: In a later analysis, most CMV-associated TCR beta chains were found to appear HLA-restricted, with HLA associations seemingly driven largely by CMV exposure. A further reported finding was that TCR beta sequences accurately predicted the HLA-A and HLA-B alleles for most subjects in the first cohort. It was suggested by the authors that the approach could potentially be generalized to other disease states and immunological phenotypes. Assigning TCR associations to individual alleles was difficult when HLA alleles, especially DR and DQ, strongly co-occurred. Correlated functional status among segregating V segments might reflect linkage disequilibrium, but an unknown experimental factor could not be ruled out. A cluster of highly shared sequence variants was judged likely to represent a technical artifact of the sequencing pipeline. According to a later analysis, parvovirus B19, influenza, CMV and Epstein-Barr virus appeared linked to several top co-occurrence clusters. A later genetic analysis reported fewer N-insertions in productive TCRs among donors in an Asian-associated ancestry cluster than the roughly 650-donor mean. A later genetic analysis associated a missense DCLRE1C variant with V-gene and J-gene trimming of TCR beta chains, and an independent cohort replicated the association. Broadly in line with IMGT annotations, most TCR beta V segments showed up in productive rearrangements about 87% or about 30% of the time in an earlier analysis of several hundred of the donors. The presence/absence analyses assumed that sequencing depth was roughly uniform across donors, and that assumption may not be true. A total of fewer than 200 TCR beta chains were listed by the study as associated with cytomegalovirus. Because counts were too low, roughly 18 rarely observed V segments, including chromosome 9 orphons, were left out of the earlier analysis of a few hundred of the donors. At a false discovery rate of 0.05, a later analysis linked some 18,000 TCR beta sequences to specific HLA alleles. The cohort was sequenced for TCR beta chains only, and without alpha or paired-chain data the features that could be detected were limited. Because some donors lacked HLA typing at each locus, the association tests relied only on the typed subset. Most TCR sequences were observed very rarely across donors, whereas some public TCRs were present in many individuals. A few of the identified cytomegalovirus-associated TCR beta chains were confirmed in vitro to be specific for cytomegalovirus antigens. In both the original and validation cohorts, the classifier was reported to diagnose cytomegalovirus status with high specificity and sensitivity. CMV serostatus was the only immune exposure information available for the cohort. In a later analysis, the rate of TCR association differed among HLA loci, with DRB1 alleles having the most associated TCRs and HLA-C alleles having the fewest. In a later analysis, HLA-associated TCR beta chains showed more clonal expansion and lower generation probabilities than non-associated chains that were equally common.

The cohort comprised 710 or so healthy bone marrow donors. At the time of sampling, all cohort members were nominally healthy, though unrecorded immune exposures were likely present. The donor tested CMV seropositive, placing the donor among the 289 seropositive members of the cohort. Each donor provided a peripheral blood sample, and peripheral blood mononuclear cells were used for TCR beta sequencing. The Qiagen DNeasy Blood Extraction Kit was used to extract genomic DNA from the blood cell samples. Remarks on this clone: Its antigen target is currently unknown. Base qualities are not recorded, but no much larger clone differs from it by a single base. The same CDR3 also results from other DNA sequences found in this sample.

The library came from the immunoSEQ multiplex PCR assay. A mixture of 60 forward primers for TCR Vbeta segments and 13 reverse primers for TCR Jbeta segments was used in the multiplex PCR. A multiplex PCR assay on genomic DNA amplified the CDR3 region of rearranged TCR beta genes. The Illumina HiSeq System was used to sequence the amplified TCR beta libraries as 87-base-pair reads. Regarding the original processing steps: Across the 500 to 700 repertoires, a later analysis counted 78 million or so unique TCR beta chains, roughly 11 million of which were shared by at least two donors. Raw reads were error-corrected and collapsed into unique sequences by a nearest-neighbor algorithm in which closely related sequences were merged to remove PCR and sequencing errors. To assign V, D and J gene segments, CDR3 sequences were aligned to IMGT reference sequences. For a sequence to be retained, a match of at least six nucleotides to both a V gene segment and a J gene segment was required. A rearrangement counted as productive if the CDR3 had no stop codons and remained in frame with V and J, and every other rearrangement counted as non-productive. CDR3 was defined by IMGT convention, running from the second conserved V-encoded cysteine to the conserved J-encoded phenylalanine. The earlier analysis of 450 to 750 of the donors excluded any sequence lacking an unambiguous match to a single V gene segment. An earlier analysis of a few hundred of the donors called V segments functional above 56.7% productive rearrangements and segregating when the between-donor standard deviation exceeded 5%. A statistical classification framework was built to diagnose cytomegalovirus status from the catalog of TCR beta chain sequences. In a later analysis, V and J genes were assigned by comparing TCR nucleotide sequences against IMGT/GENE-DB human TR gene sequences. In a later analysis, CDR3 sequences and most-parsimonious VDJ recombination scenarios were assigned using the TCRdist pipeline. In a later analysis, every TCR beta chain was defined by the combination of its CDR3 amino acid sequence and its V-gene family, and reads without a unique V-gene family were dropped. As a way to deal with suspected cross-contamination and a sequencing artifact, a later analysis dropped 450 to 700 nucleotide sequences that were highly shared and had low generation probability. In a later analysis, a clonal expansion index for each public chain was calculated from normalized within-repertoire ranks of inferred template counts. In a later analysis, generation probabilities were computed with a VDJ recombination model fitted to out-of-frame rearrangements, and the resulting probabilities were checked against IGoR. In a later analysis, TCR-TCR, TCR-HLA and TCR-CMV co-occurrence was scored with hypergeometric tests, and a repertoire-size bias correction was applied to TCR pairs. To estimate false discovery rates, a later analysis permuted the HLA or CMV assignments 20 times. A later analysis grouped co-occurring TCRs with DBSCAN, adding TCRdist sequence similarity when clustering within HLA-allele-positive subsets. For co-occurrence clustering, repertoires with fewer than 30,000 or more than 120,000 public chains were excluded, along with roughly 5 repertoires with anomalous nucleotide sharing. The clones in this table, taken by TCRdb from immuneACCESS, are in-frame only. Not every clone is retained; where verified, under half of the shortfall comes from an unresolved V gene, and the cause of the rest is unknown. V and J calls and clone size are those listed in that table; D and trimming were worked out from the DNA. For this sample there are over 100,000 clones; nearly 80% appear just once. The ten largest clones add up to approximately 5% of the sample.

This clonotype originated in a man aged 55 to 70 in good health and CMV-seropositive. Sequences were obtained from PBMCs.

The encoded CDR3 is CASSPRETQYF. The nucleotide sequence reads TGTGCCAGCTCACCTCGAGAGACCCAGTACTTC. The chain joins TRBV18 to TRBJ2-5; the D gene cannot be named for sure. The CDR3 has 11 amino acids, counting the end cysteine and phenylalanine. The kept DNA is CDR3 alone, 33 bases in frame from the first base. CDR1 and CDR2 (KGHSH, LQKENI) derive from the germline V gene. V lost 3 bases and J lost 4 bases; the stretch between them is 3 bases long.